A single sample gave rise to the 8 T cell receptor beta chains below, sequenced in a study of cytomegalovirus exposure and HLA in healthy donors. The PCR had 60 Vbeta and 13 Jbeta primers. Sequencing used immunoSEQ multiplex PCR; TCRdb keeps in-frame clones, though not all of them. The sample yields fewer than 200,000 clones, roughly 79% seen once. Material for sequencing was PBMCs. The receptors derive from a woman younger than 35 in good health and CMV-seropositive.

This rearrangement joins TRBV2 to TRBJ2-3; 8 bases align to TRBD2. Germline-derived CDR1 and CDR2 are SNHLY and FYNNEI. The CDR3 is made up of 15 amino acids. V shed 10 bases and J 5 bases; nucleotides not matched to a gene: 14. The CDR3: CATGGAANPQDTQYF. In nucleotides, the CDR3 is TGTGCCACGGGGGGGGCGGCGAACCCACAAGATACGCAGTATTTT.

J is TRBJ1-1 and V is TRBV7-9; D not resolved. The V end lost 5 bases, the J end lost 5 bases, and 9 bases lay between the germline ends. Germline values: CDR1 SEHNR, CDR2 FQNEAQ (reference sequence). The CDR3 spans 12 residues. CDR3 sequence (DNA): TGTGCCAGCAGCCTGGGGAGGACTGAAGCTTTCTTT. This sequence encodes CASSLGRTEAFF.

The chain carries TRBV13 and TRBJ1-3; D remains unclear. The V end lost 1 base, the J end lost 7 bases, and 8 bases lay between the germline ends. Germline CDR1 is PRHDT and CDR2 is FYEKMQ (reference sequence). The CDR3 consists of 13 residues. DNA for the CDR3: TGTGCCAGCAGCTTAGTTATCGGTAACACCATATATTTT. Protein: CASSLVIGNTIYF.

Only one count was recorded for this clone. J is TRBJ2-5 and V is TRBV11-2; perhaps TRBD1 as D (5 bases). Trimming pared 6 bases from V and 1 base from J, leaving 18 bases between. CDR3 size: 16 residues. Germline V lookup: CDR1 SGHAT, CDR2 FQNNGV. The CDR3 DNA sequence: TGTGCCAGCAGAAAGGATCCCGAAGGGGCCCAAGAGACCCAGTACTTC. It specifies CASRKDPEGAQETQYF. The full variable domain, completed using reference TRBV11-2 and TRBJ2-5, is EAGVAQSPRYKIIEKRQSVAFWCNPISGHATLYWYQQILGQGPKLLIQFQNNGVVDDSQLPKDRFSAERLKGVDSTLKIQPAKLEDSAVYLCASRKDPEGAQETQYFGPGTRLLVL.

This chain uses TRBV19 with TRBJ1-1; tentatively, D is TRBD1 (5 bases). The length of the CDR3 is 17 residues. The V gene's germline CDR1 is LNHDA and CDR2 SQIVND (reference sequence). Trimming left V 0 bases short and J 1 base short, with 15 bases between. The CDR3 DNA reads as TGTGCCAGTAGTATAGATCTATTTGGGCAGGGGAACACTGAAGCTTTCTTT. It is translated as CASSIDLFGQGNTEAFF.

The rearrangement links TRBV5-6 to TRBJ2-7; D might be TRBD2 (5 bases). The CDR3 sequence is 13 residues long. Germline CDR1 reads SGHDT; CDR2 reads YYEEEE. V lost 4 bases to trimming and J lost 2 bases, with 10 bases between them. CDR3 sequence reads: CASSLGLTYEQYF. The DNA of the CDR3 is TGTGCCAGCAGCCTCGGACTTACCTACGAGCAGTACTTC. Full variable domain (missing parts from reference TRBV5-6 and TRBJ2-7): DAGVTQSPTHLIKTRGQQVTLRCSPKSGHDTVSWYQQALGQGPQFIFQYYEEEERQRGNFPDRFSGHQFPNYSSELNVNALLLGDSALYLCASSLGLTYEQYFGPGTRLTVT.

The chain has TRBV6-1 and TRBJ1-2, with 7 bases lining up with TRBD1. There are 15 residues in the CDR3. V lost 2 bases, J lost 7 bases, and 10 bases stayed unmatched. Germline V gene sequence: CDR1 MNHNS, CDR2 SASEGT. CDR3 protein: CASSEIRTGVGGYTF. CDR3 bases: TGTGCCAGCAGTGAAATTCGAACAGGGGTGGGTGGCTACACCTTC.

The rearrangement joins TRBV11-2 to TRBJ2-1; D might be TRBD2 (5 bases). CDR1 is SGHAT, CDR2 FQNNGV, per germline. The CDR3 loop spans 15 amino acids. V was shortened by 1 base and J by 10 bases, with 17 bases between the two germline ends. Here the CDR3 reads CASSLGGSKIPEQFF. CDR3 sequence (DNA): TGTGCCAGCAGCTTAGGAGGGTCTAAGATCCCAGAGCAGTTCTTC.